Listed below are T cell receptor beta chains from one sample, sequenced in a study of identifying expanded T cells in peripheral blood. The data were produced by immunoSEQ multiplex PCR, yet TCRdb's version contains in-frame clones alone and is incomplete. The profile shows some 97,000 clones, over 75% of them singletons. Sequencing input: blood. The source of these receptors is a person between 18 and 75 years old in good health. The CDR3 runs from the conserved cysteine through the conserved F or W.

j_call,v_call,cdr3_aa
TRBJ2-3,TRBV11-2,CASSGGAGEADTQYF
TRBJ2-3,TRBV9,CASSAPPDSYTDTQYF
TRBJ1-2,TRBV10-3,CAISDHPAGRYGYTF
TRBJ2-2,TRBV30,CAWSVGGAAGELFF
TRBJ2-1,TRBV6-1,CASSEGVLSFRRGNEQFF
TRBJ1-2,TRBV19,CASSMTGGAYGYTF
TRBJ1-5,TRBV19,CASSVKHTGIQPQHF
TRBJ1-6,TRBV2,CASSPGQGGDNSPLHF
TRBJ2-1,TRBV28,CATYYRGPYNEQFF
TRBJ2-7,TRBV7-9,CASSLSQRGGYEQYF
TRBJ2-1,TRBV14,CASSQVQSSYNEQFF
TRBJ2-2,TRBV7-2,CASSLLAGSGELFF
TRBJ2-7,TRBV10-3,CAIHDSGQPNSIYEQYF